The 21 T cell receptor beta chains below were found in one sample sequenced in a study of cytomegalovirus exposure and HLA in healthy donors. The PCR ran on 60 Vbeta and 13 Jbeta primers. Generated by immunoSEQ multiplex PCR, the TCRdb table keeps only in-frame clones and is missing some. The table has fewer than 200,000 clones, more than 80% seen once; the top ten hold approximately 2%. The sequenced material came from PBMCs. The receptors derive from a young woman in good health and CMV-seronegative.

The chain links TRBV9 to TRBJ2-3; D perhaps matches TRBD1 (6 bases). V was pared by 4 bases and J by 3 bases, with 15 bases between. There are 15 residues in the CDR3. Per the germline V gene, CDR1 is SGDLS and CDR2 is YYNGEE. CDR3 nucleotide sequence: TGTGCCAGCAGCATAACAGGGTCTGGTACAGATACGCAGTATTTT. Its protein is CASSITGSGTDTQYF.

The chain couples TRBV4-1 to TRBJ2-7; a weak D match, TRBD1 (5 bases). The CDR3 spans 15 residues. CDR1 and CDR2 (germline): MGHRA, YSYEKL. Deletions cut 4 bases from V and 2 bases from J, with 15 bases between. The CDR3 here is CASSPGAGPTYEQYF. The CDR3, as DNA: TGCGCCAGCAGCCCCGGTGCAGGGCCGACCTACGAGCAGTACTTC.

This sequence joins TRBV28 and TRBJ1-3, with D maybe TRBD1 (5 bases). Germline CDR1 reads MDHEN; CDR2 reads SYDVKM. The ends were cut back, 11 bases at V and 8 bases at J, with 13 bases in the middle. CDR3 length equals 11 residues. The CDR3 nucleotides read TGTGCCGCGGGGGTTTCCGACACCATATATTTT. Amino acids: CAAGVSDTIYF.

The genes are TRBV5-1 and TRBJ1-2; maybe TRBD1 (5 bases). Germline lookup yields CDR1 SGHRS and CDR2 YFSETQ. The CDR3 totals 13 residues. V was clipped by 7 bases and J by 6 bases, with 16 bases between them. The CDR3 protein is CASGGGSGDGYTF. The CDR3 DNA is TGCGCCAGCGGGGGGGGATCAGGAGATGGCTACACCTTC.

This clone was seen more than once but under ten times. CDR3 bases: TGCGCCAGCAGCTTGGAGGGGGGAGGGGACACTGAAGCTTTCTTT. Translation gives CASSLEGGGDTEAFF. This chain uses TRBV5-1 with TRBJ1-1; maybe TRBD1 (6 bases). CDR3 size: 15 residues. V gave up 0 bases and J gave up 3 bases, with 12 bases separating them. Germline CDR1 and CDR2: SGHRS and YFSETQ.

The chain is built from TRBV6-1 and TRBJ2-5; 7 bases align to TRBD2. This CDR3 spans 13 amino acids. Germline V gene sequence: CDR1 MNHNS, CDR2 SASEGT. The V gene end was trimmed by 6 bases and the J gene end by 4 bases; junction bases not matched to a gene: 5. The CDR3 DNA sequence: TGTGCCAGCAGCCAGCGGGAAGCAGAGACCCAGTACTTC. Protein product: CASSQREAETQYF.

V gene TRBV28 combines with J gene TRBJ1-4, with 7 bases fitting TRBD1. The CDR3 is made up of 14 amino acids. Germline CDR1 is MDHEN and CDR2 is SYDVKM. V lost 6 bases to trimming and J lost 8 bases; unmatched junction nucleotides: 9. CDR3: CASSLTGYVEKLFF. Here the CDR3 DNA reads TGTGCCAGCAGCCTGACAGGGTATGTCGAAAAACTGTTTTTT.

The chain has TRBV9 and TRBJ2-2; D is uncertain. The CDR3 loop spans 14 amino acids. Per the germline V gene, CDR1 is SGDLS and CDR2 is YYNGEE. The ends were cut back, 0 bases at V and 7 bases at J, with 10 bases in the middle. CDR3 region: CASSVVSQNGELFF. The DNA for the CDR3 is TGTGCCAGCAGCGTAGTTAGCCAGAACGGGGAGCTGTTTTTT.

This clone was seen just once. The CDR3: CASTSSGNPYEQYF. DNA for the CDR3: TGTGCCAGCACTTCCTCAGGGAACCCCTACGAGCAGTACTTC. V and J are TRBV27 and TRBJ2-7; maybe TRBD1 (5 bases). The germline V gene encodes CDR1 MNHEY and CDR2 SMNVEV (reference sequence). The CDR3 spans 14 residues. V was pared by 7 bases and J by 2 bases, with 15 bases between.

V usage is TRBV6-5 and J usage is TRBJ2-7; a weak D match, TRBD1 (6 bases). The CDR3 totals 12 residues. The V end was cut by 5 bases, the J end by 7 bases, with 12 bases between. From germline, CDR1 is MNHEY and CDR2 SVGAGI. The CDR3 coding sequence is TGTGCCAGCAGTAAACAGGGCCTAGAGCAGTACTTC. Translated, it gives CASSKQGLEQYF.

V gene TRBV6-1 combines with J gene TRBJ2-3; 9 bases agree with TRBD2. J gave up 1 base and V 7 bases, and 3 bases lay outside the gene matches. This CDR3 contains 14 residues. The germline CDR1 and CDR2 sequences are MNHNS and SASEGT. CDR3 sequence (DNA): TGTGCCAGCACTCGGACTAGCGGCACAGATACGCAGTATTTT. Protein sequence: CASTRTSGTDTQYF.

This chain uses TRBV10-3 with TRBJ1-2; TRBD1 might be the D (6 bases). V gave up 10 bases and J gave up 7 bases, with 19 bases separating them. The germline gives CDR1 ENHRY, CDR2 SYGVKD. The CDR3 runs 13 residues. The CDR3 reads CATGVGESGGYTF. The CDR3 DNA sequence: TGTGCCACAGGGGTAGGGGAATCCGGTGGCTACACCTTC.

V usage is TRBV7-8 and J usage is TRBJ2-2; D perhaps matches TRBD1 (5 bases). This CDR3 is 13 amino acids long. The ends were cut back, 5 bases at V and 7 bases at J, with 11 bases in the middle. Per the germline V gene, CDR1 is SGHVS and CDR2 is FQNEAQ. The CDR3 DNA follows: TGTGCCAGCAGCACCAGGGTTGTCGGGGAGCTGTTTTTT. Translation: CASSTRVVGELFF. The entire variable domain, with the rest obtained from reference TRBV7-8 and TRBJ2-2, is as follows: GAGVSQSPRYKVAKRGQDVALRCDPISGHVSLFWYQQALGQGPEFLTYFQNEAQLDKSGLPSDRFFAERPEGSVSTLKIQRTQQEDSAVYLCASSTRVVGELFFGEGSRLTVL.

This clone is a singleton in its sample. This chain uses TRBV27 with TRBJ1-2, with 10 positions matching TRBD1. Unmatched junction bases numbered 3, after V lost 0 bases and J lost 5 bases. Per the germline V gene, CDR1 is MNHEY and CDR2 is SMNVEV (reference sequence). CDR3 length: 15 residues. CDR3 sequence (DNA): TGTGCCAGCAGTTTATCGAGGACAGGGGGATATGGCTACACCTTC. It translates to CASSLSRTGGYGYTF.

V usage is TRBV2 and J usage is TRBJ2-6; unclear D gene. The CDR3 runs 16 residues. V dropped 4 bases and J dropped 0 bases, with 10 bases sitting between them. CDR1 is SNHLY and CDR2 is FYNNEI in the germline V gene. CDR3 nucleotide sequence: TGTGCCAGCAGTGCCGATCGGGTCTCTGGGGCCAACGTCCTGACTTTC. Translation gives CASSADRVSGANVLTF.

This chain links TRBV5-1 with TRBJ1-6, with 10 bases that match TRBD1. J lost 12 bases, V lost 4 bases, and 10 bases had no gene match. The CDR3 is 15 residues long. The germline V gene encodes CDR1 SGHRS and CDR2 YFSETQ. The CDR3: CASSPSTTGGQPLHF. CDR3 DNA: TGCGCCAGCAGCCCTTCGACGACAGGGGGCCAACCCCTCCACTTT.

The CDR3 DNA reads as TGTGCCATCAGTGTAGGGCAGACTAGCGGGATGAATGAGCAGTTCTTC. As protein: CAISVGQTSGMNEQFF. The chain employs TRBV10-3 and TRBJ2-1, with TRBD2 matching over 11 bases. Looked up from germline, CDR1 is ENHRY and CDR2 is SYGVKD. After removal of 4 bases from V and 7 bases from J, the junction contained 9 bases not matched to a gene. The CDR3 spans 16 residues.

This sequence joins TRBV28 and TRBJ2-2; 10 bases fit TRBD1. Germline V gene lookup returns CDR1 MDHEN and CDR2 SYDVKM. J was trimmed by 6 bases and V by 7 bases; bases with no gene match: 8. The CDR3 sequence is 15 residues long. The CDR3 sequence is CASIRDRGFAGELFF. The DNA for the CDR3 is TGTGCCAGCATCCGGGACAGGGGATTCGCCGGGGAGCTGTTTTTT.

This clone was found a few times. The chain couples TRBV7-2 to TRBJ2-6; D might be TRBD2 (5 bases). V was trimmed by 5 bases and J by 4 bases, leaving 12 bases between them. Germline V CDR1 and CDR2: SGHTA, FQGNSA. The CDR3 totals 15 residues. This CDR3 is CASSPGGLGANVLTF. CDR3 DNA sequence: TGTGCCAGCAGCCCCGGAGGACTGGGGGCCAACGTCCTGACTTTC.

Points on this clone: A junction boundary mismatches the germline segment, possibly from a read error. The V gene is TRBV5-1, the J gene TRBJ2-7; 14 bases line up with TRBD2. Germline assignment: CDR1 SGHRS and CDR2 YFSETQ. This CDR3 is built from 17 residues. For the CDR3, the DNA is TGCGCCAGCAGCTTGCCCGGGACTAGCGGGAGCTCCAACGAGCAGTACTTC. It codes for CASSLPGTSGSSNEQYF. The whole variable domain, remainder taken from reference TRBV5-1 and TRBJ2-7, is KAGVTQTPRYLIKTRGQQVTLSCSPISGHRSVSWYQQTPGQGLQFLFEYFSETQRNKGNFPGRFSGRQFSNSRSEMNVSTLELGDSALYLCASSLPGTSGSSNEQYFGPGTRLTVT.

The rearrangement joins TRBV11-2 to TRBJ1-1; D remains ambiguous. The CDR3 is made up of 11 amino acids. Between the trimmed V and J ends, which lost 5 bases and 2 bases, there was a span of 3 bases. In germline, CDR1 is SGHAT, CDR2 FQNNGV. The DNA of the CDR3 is TGTGCCAGCAGCCTAAACACTGAAGCTTTCTTT. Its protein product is CASSLNTEAFF.